The clone carrying this T cell receptor (beta chain) was seen a few times. Its antigen is still unknown. This sample was taken from a study of T cells in Graves' hyperthyroidism and ophthalmopathy. Study information: Before treatment of any kind, peripheral blood was taken at initial diagnosis.

The CDR3 spans 15 residues. Trimming left V 5 bases short and J 1 base short, with 14 bases between. Germline assignment: CDR1 KGHSH and CDR2 LQKENI. Amplified TCR beta CDR3 regions came from RNA transcripts. A first-round RT-PCR of the TCR CDR3 used the HTBI primer set. TCRdb called the multiplex PCR reads again in MiXCR, with one record for every CDR3 protein. The sample contains 490,000 or so distinct CDR3 sequences, approximately 23% of which appear only once. Broader study findings: Ophthalmopathy could be told apart from stable hyperthyroidism with a 13 V-J model.

The sequence was obtained from a woman aged 70-85 years with Graves' ophthalmopathy. The chain combines TRBV18 with TRBJ1-1; D unresolved. The sample comprised blood. The CDR3 protein is CASSSNVLQNTEAFF. The DNA for the CDR3 is TGTGCCAGCTCATCGAACGTACTGCAGAACACTGAAGCTTTCTTT. The full variable domain, in which reference TRBV18 and TRBJ1-1 provide the parts outside the CDR3, is NAGVMQNPRHLVRRRGQEARLRCSPMKGHSHVYWYRQLPEEGLKFMVYLQKENIIDESGMPKERFSAEFPKEGPSILRIQQVVRGDSAAYFCASSSNVLQNTEAFFGQGTRLTVV.